The 2 T cell receptor beta chains below come from one sample, sequenced in a study of T cell repertoires in cytomegalovirus infection. TCRdb processed the reads anew with MiXCR; each CDR3 protein has one entry. The repertoire consists of about 740,000 distinct CDR3 sequences, with roughly a third occurring once and the leading ten covering around 3%. The source material was PBMCs. Source of these receptors: a human donor in good health (CMV status not recorded). Some clones in this sample may be carry-over from other donors' samples.

This rearrangement joins TRBV7-8 to TRBJ2-6; unclear D gene. Germline CDR1 reads SGHVS; CDR2 reads FQNEAQ. There are 13 residues in the CDR3. V was clipped by 11 bases and J by 0 bases, with 8 bases between them. In DNA form, the CDR3 reads TGTGCCGCCGAGCCCTCTGGGGCCAACGTCCTGACTTTC. Its protein product is CAAEPSGANVLTF.

On this clonotype itself: This could be a read error, since a much larger clone is one nucleotide away. The chain employs TRBV19 and TRBJ2-1; D not certain. The CDR3 has 16 residues. Germline loops: CDR1 LNHDA, CDR2 SQIVND (reference sequence). Trimming removed 3 bases from V and 3 bases from J, with 15 bases in between. This CDR3 is CASSISAFTVYNEQFF. For the CDR3, the DNA is TGTGCCAGTAGTATTTCGGCTTTCACAGTCTACAATGAGCAGTTCTTC.